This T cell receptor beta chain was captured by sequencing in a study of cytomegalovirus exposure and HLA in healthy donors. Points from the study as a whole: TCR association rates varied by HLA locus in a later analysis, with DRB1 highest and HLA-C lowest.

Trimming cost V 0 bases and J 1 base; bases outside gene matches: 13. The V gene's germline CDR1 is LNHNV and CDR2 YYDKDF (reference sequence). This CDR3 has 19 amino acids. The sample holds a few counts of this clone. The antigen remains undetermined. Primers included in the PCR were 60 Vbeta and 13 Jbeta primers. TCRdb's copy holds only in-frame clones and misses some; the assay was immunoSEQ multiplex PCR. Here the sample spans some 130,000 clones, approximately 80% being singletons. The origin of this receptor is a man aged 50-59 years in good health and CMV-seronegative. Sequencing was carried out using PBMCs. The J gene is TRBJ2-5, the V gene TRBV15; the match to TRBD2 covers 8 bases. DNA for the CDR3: TGTGCCACCAGCAGAGAAAGAGGGCAAAGGCGGGGGGCCCAAGAGACCCAGTACTTC. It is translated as CATSRERGQRRGAQETQYF.